A single sample gave rise to the 11 T cell receptor beta chains below, sequenced in a study of blood T cell repertoires in COVID-19. Profiled with immunoSEQ multiplex PCR; TCRdb holds only in-frame clones, not every one. The sample records tens of thousands of clones, around 84% being singletons. Sequences were obtained from peripheral blood. The receptors here all came from a man in his 60s with acute or convalescent COVID-19.

V is TRBV15 and J is TRBJ2-1; 11 nucleotides match TRBD1. Germline V gene data show CDR1 as LNHNV and CDR2 as YYDKDF (reference sequence). With 5 bases clipped from V and 8 bases from J, the junction kept 8 bases outside the gene matches. This CDR3 spans 15 amino acids. DNA of the CDR3: TGTGCCACCAGCGTCAGGACAGGGGGCATGTATGAGCAGTTCTTC. Its protein product is CATSVRTGGMYEQFF.

V gene TRBV28 combines with J gene TRBJ2-6; tentative D call: TRBD1 (6 bases). Germline CDR1 MDHEN, CDR2 SYDVKM. The length of the CDR3 is 15 residues. The V end lost 5 bases, the J end lost 0 bases, and 8 bases lay between the germline ends. The DNA for the CDR3 is TGTGCCAGCAGTAAACAGGGCTCTGGGGCCAACGTCCTGACTTTC. This codes for CASSKQGSGANVLTF.

This chain uses TRBV19 with TRBJ2-7, with TRBD1 identical over 10 bases. Germline lookup yields CDR1 LNHDA and CDR2 SQIVND (reference sequence). This CDR3 has 15 residues. The V gene end was trimmed by 6 bases and the J gene end by 3 bases; junction bases not matched to a gene: 8. The CDR3, as DNA: TGTGCCAGTAGCCAGACAGGGGGCGGACTCTACGAGCAGTACTTC. Amino acids: CASSQTGGGLYEQYF.

The chain employs TRBV7-3 and TRBJ1-4, with D hard to call. V was cut by 1 base and J by 6 bases, with 12 bases left in between. The CDR3 contains 15 residues. Germline CDR1 is SGHTA and CDR2 is FQGTGA. The CDR3 protein is CASSLIGGRDEKLFF. For the CDR3, the DNA is TGTGCCAGCAGCTTAATTGGAGGTCGGGATGAAAAACTGTTTTTT.

J is TRBJ1-1 and V is TRBV30; D remains unclear. The CDR3 is made up of 13 amino acids. V lost 0 bases and J 1 base, leaving 6 bases between the germline ends. The germline CDR1 and CDR2 sequences are GTSNPN and SVGIG (reference sequence). CDR3 sequence reads: CAWSVSRNTEAFF. CDR3 coding DNA: TGTGCCTGGAGTGTATCCAGGAACACTGAAGCTTTCTTT. The full variable domain, rest sourced from reference TRBV30 and TRBJ1-1, is SQTIHQWPATLVQPVGSPLSLECTVEGTSNPNLYWYRQAAGRGLQLLFYSVGIGQISSEVPQNLSASRPQDRQFILSSKKLLLSDSGFYLCAWSVSRNTEAFFGQGTRLTVV.

This sequence joins TRBV4-2 and TRBJ1-1; 7 bases map to TRBD1. The germline V gene encodes CDR1 LGHNA and CDR2 YNFKEQ. The junction had 16 bases not matched to a gene; V was cut back by 6 bases and J by 0 bases. The CDR3 extends over 18 amino acids. The CDR3 DNA follows: TGTGCCAGCAGAGCAGACCGGGACAGCAAAGAGATGAACACTGAAGCTTTCTTT. It is translated as CASRADRDSKEMNTEAFF.

The chain employs TRBV12-3 or TRBV12-4 and TRBJ1-5; D unresolved. Trimming pared 8 bases from V and 9 bases from J, leaving 17 bases between. The CDR3 covers 13 residues. The CDR3: CASGGQVKLPQHF. The CDR3 bases are TGTGCCAGCGGAGGGCAGGTAAAATTGCCCCAGCATTTT.

The chain couples TRBV7-2 to TRBJ2-7, with TRBD2 matching over 7 bases. Unmatched junction bases numbered 9, after V lost 1 base and J lost 0 bases. The CDR3 is 17 amino acids. The germline V gene encodes CDR1 SGHTA and CDR2 FQGNSA. CDR3 bases: TGTGCCAGCAGCTTAGAAGGTGTGGGGACTAACTCCTACGAGCAGTACGTC. Residues: CASSLEGVGTNSYEQYV.

This chain joins TRBV4-1 and TRBJ1-2; the D gene is possibly TRBD1 (5 bases). This CDR3 contains 16 residues. Looked up from germline, CDR1 is MGHRA and CDR2 is YSYEKL. Trimming cost V 1 base and J 5 bases, with 17 bases left between them. The chain's CDR3 is CASSQVLSTAPYGYTF. The CDR3 coding sequence is TGCGCCAGCAGCCAAGTTCTCTCGACAGCGCCTTATGGCTACACCTTC.

This chain connects TRBV2 to TRBJ1-6, with D perhaps matching TRBD1 (5 bases). From germline, CDR1 is SNHLY and CDR2 FYNNEI. CDR3 size: 15 residues. With 8 bases removed from V and 7 bases from J, the gap between germline ends came to 18 bases. CDR3 region: CASGPLGRGNSPLHF. Here the CDR3 DNA reads TGTGCCAGCGGACCATTGGGGCGGGGGAATTCACCCCTCCACTTT.

V is TRBV5-4 and J is TRBJ2-2; D is perhaps TRBD2 (5 bases). Germline V gene sequence: CDR1 SGHNT, CDR2 YYREEE (reference sequence). The V end lost 3 bases, the J end lost 7 bases, and 10 bases lay between the germline ends. CDR3 length equals 13 residues. CDR3 nucleotides: TGTGCCAGCAGCTCACTAGGAGGCGGGGAGCTGTTTTTT. This encodes CASSSLGGGELFF.